A single sample gave rise to the 28 T cell receptor beta chains below, sequenced in a study of shared clonotypes between healthy human individuals. Here immunoSEQ multiplex PCR was the method, and the copy in TCRdb shows in-frame clones only, minus some. The table lists 95,000 to 120,000 clones, more than 65% of them singletons. Sequenced sample: memory CD8+ T cells sorted from blood. Subset of the sample: CD45RO+ cells pooled with CCR7-negative TemRA cells. These receptors were collected from a woman aged 25-40 years in good health.

The gene calls are TRBV6-1 and TRBJ2-3; 8 nucleotides agree with TRBD1. With 3 bases clipped from V and 2 bases from J, the junction kept 4 bases outside the gene matches. CDR3 size: 15 residues. From germline, CDR1 is MNHNS and CDR2 SASEGT. The CDR3 nucleotides read TGTGCCAGCAGTGACGGCAGGGGGCACACAGATACGCAGTATTTT. Protein sequence: CASSDGRGHTDTQYF.

This clone was detected a few times. The chain carries TRBV4-2 and TRBJ2-7; D may be TRBD1 (5 bases). There are 15 residues in the CDR3. The germline V gene has CDR1 LGHNA and CDR2 YNFKEQ. V was pared by 2 bases and J by 4 bases, with 15 bases between. The CDR3 sequence is CASSQLIDSPYEQYF. As DNA, the CDR3 is TGTGCCAGCAGCCAACTGATCGACAGTCCGTACGAGCAGTACTTC.

V is TRBV6-1 and J is TRBJ2-7, with 9 bases fitting TRBD2. This CDR3 is built from 15 residues. Germline loops: CDR1 MNHNS, CDR2 SASEGT. V trimming: 6 bases; J trimming: 0 bases; junction bases outside the gene matches: 6. The CDR3 DNA reads TGTGCCAGCAGACTACAGACTAGCGGCTCCTACGAGCAGTACTTC. The encoded protein is CASRLQTSGSYEQYF.

The genes are TRBV5-4 and TRBJ2-1; D is ambiguous. The CDR3 loop spans 12 amino acids. The germline CDR1 and CDR2 sequences are SGHNT and YYREEE (reference sequence). Trimming took 1 base from V and 5 from J, leaving 4 bases between them. CDR3 nucleotides: TGTGCCAGCAGCTTGCAGCACAATGAGCAGTTCTTC. Protein: CASSLQHNEQFF.

This clone showed up just a few times. V gene TRBV5-1 combines with J gene TRBJ1-1, with unresolved D. This CDR3 is 12 amino acids long. V was shortened by 0 bases and J by 8 bases, with 8 bases between the two germline ends. Germline lookup yields CDR1 SGHRS and CDR2 YFSETQ. The CDR3 nucleotides read TGCGCCAGCAGCTTGGATCGGGGAGAAGCTTTCTTT. Translating gives CASSLDRGEAFF.

The chain is built from TRBV7-3 and TRBJ1-2; TRBD1 matches at 7 bases. The CDR3 contains 12 residues. V gave up 5 bases and J gave up 8 bases; unmatched junction bases: 5. Germline-derived CDR1 and CDR2 are SGHTA and FQGTGA. The CDR3 here is CASSDRDCGYTF. CDR3 coding DNA: TGTGCCAGCAGCGACAGGGATTGCGGCTACACCTTC.

There are a few counts of this clone. The J gene is TRBJ2-3, the V gene TRBV7-6, with a possible D match to TRBD1 (6 bases). Germline assignment: CDR1 SGHVS and CDR2 FNYEAQ. This CDR3 region has 16 residues. Trimming stripped 5 bases from V and 5 bases from J, with 20 bases between. CDR3 in DNA: TGTGCCAGCAGCCTATATACCAGGGGTGGTGGAGATACGCAGTATTTT. This translates into CASSLYTRGGGDTQYF. Complete variable domain (other parts from reference TRBV7-6 and TRBJ2-3): GAGVSQSPRYKVTKRGQDVALRCDPISGHVSLYWYRQALGQGPEFLTYFNYEAQQDKSGLPNDRFSAERPEGSISTLTIQRTEQRDSAMYRCASSLYTRGGGDTQYFGPGTRLTVL.

The gene calls are TRBV29-1 and TRBJ1-2; TRBD1 matches 7 bases. Germline V gene lookup returns CDR1 SQVTM and CDR2 ANQGSEA. V dropped 1 base and J dropped 2; count of bases not matched to a gene: 4. The CDR3 has 14 amino acids. The CDR3 protein is CSVEGQGGNYGYTF. Written as DNA, the CDR3 is TGCAGCGTTGAAGGACAGGGAGGGAACTATGGCTACACCTTC. The variable domain in full, with the rest retrieved from reference TRBV29-1 and TRBJ1-2, is SAVISQKPSRDICQRGTSLTIQCQVDSQVTMMFWYRQQPGQSLTLIATANQGSEATYESGFVIDKFPISRPNLTFSTLTVSNMSPEDSSIYLCSVEGQGGNYGYTFGSGTRLTVV.

The chain recombines TRBV19 with TRBJ2-7, with D tentatively TRBD1 or TRBD2 (5 bases each). The germline V and J ends were trimmed by 5 bases and 4 bases, with 15 bases remaining between them. Germline V gene sequence: CDR1 LNHDA, CDR2 SQIVND (reference sequence). The CDR3 runs 14 residues. The CDR3 here is CASSFWDGAYEQYF. Written as DNA, the CDR3 is TGTGCCAGTAGTTTTTGGGACGGGGCATACGAGCAGTACTTC.

This clone was seen a few times. This rearrangement joins TRBV27 to TRBJ2-1; TRBD2 matches at 8 bases. CDR1 is MNHEY, CDR2 SMNVEV, per germline (reference sequence). The J segment lost 8 bases and the V segment lost 5 bases, leaving 5 bases of the junction unmatched. The CDR3 totals 13 residues. In DNA form, the CDR3 reads TGTGCCAGCAGTCCGCGGACTAGCCATGAGCAGTTCTTC. Encoded protein: CASSPRTSHEQFF.

The CDR3, as DNA: TGTGCCAGCAGTGAATATCATCTGGGGAGTCCCACTGAAGCTTTCTTT. Residues: CASSEYHLGSPTEAFF. The chain has TRBV6-1 and TRBJ1-1, with D unresolved. CDR3 length: 16 amino acids. V lost 2 bases, J lost 4 bases, and 17 bases lay in between. Germline CDR1 and CDR2: MNHNS and SASEGT.

This clone was counted only a few times. The chain carries TRBV2 and TRBJ1-1, with D unresolved. Per the germline V gene, CDR1 is SNHLY and CDR2 is FYNNEI. The V end lost 6 bases, the J end lost 3 bases, and 8 bases lay between the germline ends. This CDR3 has 12 amino acids. CDR3 residues: CASSQDYTEAFF. The CDR3, as DNA: TGTGCCAGCAGCCAGGATTACACTGAAGCTTTCTTT.

The rearrangement uses TRBV6-1 and TRBJ1-4, with TRBD1 identical over 9 bases. CDR1 is MNHNS and CDR2 is SASEGT in the germline V gene. This CDR3 contains 14 residues. Trimming at V came to 3 bases and at J to 7 bases, leaving 3 bases not matched to a gene. The CDR3 nucleotides are TGTGCCAGCAGTGAGGGACAGGGAAGTGAAAAACTGTTTTTT. This sequence encodes CASSEGQGSEKLFF.

V is TRBV5-4 and J is TRBJ2-1, with 9 bases that match TRBD2. This CDR3 has 14 amino acids. The V gene's germline CDR1 is SGHNT and CDR2 YYREEE (reference sequence). Losses at the gene ends were 1 base for V and 9 bases for J; bases not matched to a gene: 5. The DNA of the CDR3 is TGTGCCAGCAGCTTGCCTAGCGGGATGCCTGAGCAGTTCTTC. Amino acids: CASSLPSGMPEQFF. The complete variable domain, with remaining parts taken from reference TRBV5-4 and TRBJ2-1, reads ETGVTQSPTHLIKTRGQQVTLRCSSQSGHNTVSWYQQALGQGPQFIFQYYREEENGRGNFPPRFSGLQFPNYSSELNVNALELDDSALYLCASSLPSGMPEQFFGPGTRLTVL.

The chain uses TRBV5-1 and TRBJ1-2; TRBD1 is a possible D gene (6 bases). V gave up 7 bases and J gave up 3 bases, with 22 bases separating them. This CDR3 has 16 residues. Per the germline V gene, CDR1 is SGHRS and CDR2 is YFSETQ. The CDR3 sequence is CASGRTATGGDYGYTF. The CDR3 DNA follows: TGCGCCAGCGGTCGGACAGCCACGGGAGGAGACTATGGCTACACCTTC.

V gene TRBV9 combines with J gene TRBJ2-1; TRBD2 aligns across 9 bases. CDR1 is SGDLS, CDR2 YYNGEE, per germline. V was pared by 0 bases and J by 7 bases, with 8 bases of the junction left unmatched. The CDR3 extends over 16 amino acids. The CDR3 is CASSVAPGLAHNEQFF. CDR3 nucleotides: TGTGCCAGCAGCGTAGCTCCGGGACTAGCCCATAATGAGCAGTTCTTC.

The chain combines TRBV5-8 with TRBJ2-7; D may be TRBD1 (6 bases). The CDR3 extends over 15 amino acids. The germline CDR1 and CDR2 sequences are SGHTS and YDEGEE. V lost 3 bases to trimming and J lost 5 bases, with 18 bases between them. CDR3 coding DNA: TGTGCCAGCAGCTGGGCCTACAGGGAATCAGACGAGCAGTACTTC. Encoded protein: CASSWAYRESDEQYF.

The chain couples TRBV7-9 to TRBJ1-4; D is undetermined. This CDR3 is built from 13 residues. Trimming stripped 1 base from V and 3 bases from J, with 3 bases between. The germline V gene has CDR1 SEHNR and CDR2 FQNEAQ (reference sequence). The CDR3 sequence is CASSLVSNEKLFF. Written as DNA, the CDR3 is TGTGCCAGCAGCTTAGTCTCTAATGAAAAACTGTTTTTT. Together with reference TRBV7-9 and TRBJ1-4, the CDR3 gives the full variable domain: DTGVSQNPRHKITKRGQNVTFRCDPISEHNRLYWYRQTLGQGPEFLTYFQNEAQLEKSRLLSDRFSAERPKGSFSTLEIQRTEQGDSAMYLCASSLVSNEKLFFGSGTQLSVL.

V gene TRBV27 combines with J gene TRBJ2-7, with 9 bases that match TRBD2. Germline V lookup: CDR1 MNHEY, CDR2 SMNVEV (reference sequence). The CDR3 consists of 13 residues. Trimming cost V 6 bases and J 5 bases; bases outside gene matches: 5. The CDR3 DNA reads as TGTGCCAGCAGACCCGGGACTAGCCACGAGCAGTACTTC. Amino acid sequence: CASRPGTSHEQYF.

The rearrangement joins TRBV4-1 to TRBJ2-7; 8 nucleotides align to TRBD1. This CDR3 region has 16 residues. V lost 0 bases, J lost 4 bases, and 8 bases stayed unmatched. The germline V gene has CDR1 MGHRA and CDR2 YSYEKL. CDR3 amino acids: CASSQDHRGAGYEQYF. The DNA of the CDR3 is TGCGCCAGCAGCCAAGATCACAGGGGGGCAGGGTACGAGCAGTACTTC.

The DNA for the CDR3 is TGCGCCAGCAGCTTGGAAGCTTGGGACTGGGACTACGAGCAGTACTTC. Amino acid sequence: CASSLEAWDWDYEQYF. The rearrangement uses TRBV5-1 and TRBJ2-7; D is possibly TRBD2 (6 bases). Germline loops: CDR1 SGHRS, CDR2 YFSETQ. V lost 0 bases and J lost 3, with 16 bases in between. The CDR3 covers 16 residues.

The chain carries TRBV13 and TRBJ2-7; D possibly uses TRBD1 or TRBD2 (5 bases each). This CDR3 is 14 amino acids long. In germline, CDR1 is PRHDT, CDR2 FYEKMQ (reference sequence). V was trimmed by 1 base and J by 3 bases, leaving 10 bases between them. Here the CDR3 reads CASSLAGRFYEQYF. CDR3 DNA: TGTGCCAGCAGCTTAGCAGGGAGATTCTACGAGCAGTACTTC. The full variable domain, completed using reference TRBV13 and TRBJ2-7, is AAGVIQSPRHLIKEKRETATLKCYPIPRHDTVYWYQQGPGQDPQFLISFYEKMQSDKGSIPDRFSAQQFSDYHSELNMSSLELGDSALYFCASSLAGRFYEQYFGPGTRLTVT.

On this clone: Given a far larger clone just one base away, this is likely a sequencing read error. CDR3 sequence reads: CASSSGRAYEQYF. As DNA, the CDR3 is TGTGCCAGCAGCTCTGGGCGGGCCTACGAGCAGTACTTC. The genes are TRBV4-2 and TRBJ2-7; D might be TRBD2 (5 bases). V shed 5 bases and J shed 2 bases, with 10 bases lying between them. The CDR3 is made up of 13 amino acids. Germline CDR1 reads LGHNA; CDR2 reads YNFKEQ.

This CDR3 is CASSFLTGGSYTEAFF. The CDR3 DNA follows: TGTGCCAGCAGTTTCCTAACAGGGGGCAGTTATACTGAAGCTTTCTTT. This rearrangement joins TRBV27 to TRBJ1-1, with 9 bases fitting TRBD1. V lost 3 bases to trimming and J lost 5 bases; unmatched junction nucleotides: 10. CDR3 length: 16 residues. CDR1 MNHEY and CDR2 SMNVEV come from the germline V gene (reference sequence).

Details on this clone: The sample has other DNA sequences that encode this CDR3 too. The chain joins TRBV4-2 to TRBJ2-5; perhaps TRBD2 as D (5 bases). The J call may be faulty, since TRBJ2-7 better matches the DNA end. CDR3 length equals 14 residues. CDR1 LGHNA and CDR2 YNFKEQ come from the germline V gene. The CDR3 loop reads CASSQERGSYEQYF. Here the CDR3 DNA reads TGTGCCAGCAGCCAAGAACGGGGTTCCTACGAGCAGTACTTC.

This clone was picked up a small number of times. The CDR3 DNA is TGTGCCAGCAGCTTGGCCGGTTCCGGGAGTATTACCGGGGAGCTGTTTTTT. The encoded protein is CASSLAGSGSITGELFF. This rearrangement joins TRBV5-4 to TRBJ2-2; D may be TRBD2 (6 bases). CDR1 and CDR2 from the germline V gene are SGHNT and YYREEE (reference sequence). Trimming pared 0 bases from V and 5 bases from J, leaving 17 bases between. The CDR3 totals 17 residues.

This chain joins TRBV7-9 and TRBJ2-1; TRBD2 matches 9 bases. Per germline, CDR1 SEHNR and CDR2 FQNEAQ (reference sequence). This CDR3 has 18 amino acids. V dropped 2 bases and J dropped 5; count of bases not matched to a gene: 13. The DNA for the CDR3 is TGTGCCAGCAGCTTAACGGGGGTTAGCGGGAGTTTAGACAATGAGCAGTTCTTC. Amino acids: CASSLTGVSGSLDNEQFF.

This clone came up once. Distinct nucleotide sequences in the sample also encode this CDR3. The chain combines TRBV7-3 with TRBJ1-1; TRBD1 might be the D (5 bases). Trimming cost V 5 bases and J 3 bases, with 10 bases left between them. This CDR3 has 13 amino acids. Germline V gene data show CDR1 as SGHTA and CDR2 as FQGTGA. CDR3 region: CASSAQGDTEAFF. The CDR3 bases are TGTGCCAGCAGCGCTCAGGGAGACACTGAAGCTTTCTTT.